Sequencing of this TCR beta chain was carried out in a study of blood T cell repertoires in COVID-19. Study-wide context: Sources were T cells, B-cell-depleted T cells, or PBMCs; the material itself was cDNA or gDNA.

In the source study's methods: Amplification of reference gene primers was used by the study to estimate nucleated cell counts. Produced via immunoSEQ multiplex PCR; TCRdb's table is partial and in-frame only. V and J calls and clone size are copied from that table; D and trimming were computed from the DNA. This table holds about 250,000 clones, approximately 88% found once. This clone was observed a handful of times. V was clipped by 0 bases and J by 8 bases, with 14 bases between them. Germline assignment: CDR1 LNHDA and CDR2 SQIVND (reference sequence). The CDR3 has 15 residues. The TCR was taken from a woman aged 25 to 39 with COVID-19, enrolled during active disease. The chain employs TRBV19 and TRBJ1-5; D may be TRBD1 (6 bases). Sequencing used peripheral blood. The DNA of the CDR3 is TGTGCCAGTAGTATAGACCTACAGGGAATGAAGCCCCAGCATTTT. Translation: CASSIDLQGMKPQHF.